A selection of T cell receptor beta chains follows, all from one sample in a study of radiotherapy plus CTLA-4 blockade in lung cancer. Measured with immunoSEQ multiplex PCR; TCRdb has only the in-frame clones, and not every one. Of about 48,000 clones in the sample, 82% are singletons; the top ten hold roughly 3.3%. The source was peripheral blood, collected from a patient treated with radiotherapy plus ipilimumab. The source is a human donor with non-small cell lung cancer who had stable disease on radiotherapy plus ipilimumab. The CDR3 runs from the conserved cysteine through the conserved F or W. Each record gives: J gene, clone size, V gene, D gene, CDR3 DNA, CDR3 protein. A D gene is named only where the DNA matches it firmly. Part of the rows lack a size; the others show once, few, many or a class for expanded clones.

>TRBJ2-1|-|TRBV27|TRBD2
TGTGCCAGCAGTTACGGAAGCGGGGACTACAATGAGCAGTTCTTC
CASSYGSGDYNEQFF
>TRBJ2-4|-|TRBV19|TRBD1
TGTGCCAGTACCGACAGGGCCTCCAAAAACATTCAGTACTTC
CASTDRASKNIQYF
>TRBJ1-1|-|TRBV19|TRBD1
TGTGCCAGTAGTCCGAGGACAGGTTCGAACACTGAAGCTTTCTTT
CASSPRTGSNTEAFF
>TRBJ2-5|once|TRBV28|TRBD1
TGTGCCAGCAGCCGGCAGGGGGAAGGGACCCAGTACTTC
CASSRQGEGTQYF
>TRBJ2-7|once|TRBV28|TRBD1
TGTGCCAGCAACAGGGGGACCTACGAGCAGTACTTC
CASNRGTYEQYF
>TRBJ1-1|-|TRBV28|-
TGTGCCAGCAGTCTGGGGGGGGTGGGGAACACTGAAGCTTTCTTT
CASSLGGVGNTEAFF
>TRBJ1-5|-|TRBV6-1|-
TGTGCCAGCAGTTCTCGGAAGGGGAGCAATCAGCCCCAGCATTTT
CASSSRKGSNQPQHF
>TRBJ2-5|-|TRBV6-1|TRBD2
TGTGCCAGCAGTCTATCCAAGCGGGGGCAAGAGACCCAGTACTTC
CASSLSKRGQETQYF
>TRBJ2-5|-|TRBV19|-
TGTGCCAGTAGGAATGACAGGACGGAGACCCAGTACTTC
CASRNDRTETQYF
>TRBJ1-3|-|TRBV7-2|TRBD1
TGTGCCAGCAGCCCAGAACGGACAGGGGGCTCTGGAAACACCATATATTTT
CASSPERTGGSGNTIYF
>TRBJ2-4|few|TRBV30|-
TGTGCCTGGAGCGTAATAAACATTCAGTACTTC
CAWSVINIQYF
>TRBJ2-1|-|TRBV2|-
TGTGCCAGCAGGTACACCAATAGCGAGGTGTTTAGGAATGAGCAGTTCTTC
CASRYTNSEVFRNEQFF
>TRBJ1-3|once|TRBV7-9|TRBD1
TGTGCCAGCAGGATCCCGGGACAGGAGATTTCTGGAAACACCATATATTTT
CASRIPGQEISGNTIYF
>TRBJ2-5|-|TRBV28|TRBD2
TGTGCCAGCAGTTCCGGGGCGGGAGTAACCCCACAAGAGACCCAGTACTTC
CASSSGAGVTPQETQYF
>TRBJ1-3|few|TRBV6-5|-
TGTGCCAGCAGTTCATTAGGACGGGCGGGCGGAAACACCATATATTTT
CASSSLGRAGGNTIYF
>TRBJ2-7|once|TRBV7-2|TRBD2
TGTGCCAGCAGCTATAGCGGAGTCGGGAGGCCCTACGAGCAGTACTTC
CASSYSGVGRPYEQYF
>TRBJ2-7|-|TRBV5-4|TRBD1
TGTGCCAGCAGCTTAACGTGGGACAGGGCCTACGAGCAGTACTTC
CASSLTWDRAYEQYF
>TRBJ1-3|-|TRBV5-1|-
TGCGCCAGCAGCTTTTCAGGGGACGTGGGAAACACCATATATTTT
CASSFSGDVGNTIYF
>TRBJ1-4|-|TRBV7-9|-
TGTGCCAGCAGCCAAGACGGGGGATCTAATGAAAAACTGTTTTTT
CASSQDGGSNEKLFF
>TRBJ1-2|-|TRBV27|TRBD1
TGTGCCAGCAGTTACACAGGGGCCCTAGACGTTCGGGGCTACACCTTC
CASSYTGALDVRGYTF
>TRBJ2-1|-|TRBV2|-
TGTGCCAGCACTGGGGCCCGGAGCTCCTACAATGAGCAGTTCTTC
CASTGARSSYNEQFF
>TRBJ2-7|-|TRBV7-9|TRBD2
TGTGCCAGCAGCCCGCGGACTAGCGGGAGCGAGCAGTACTTC
CASSPRTSGSEQYF
>TRBJ2-7|-|TRBV7-2|-
TGTGCCAGCAGCCGGGAGTACGAGCAGTGCTTC
CASSREYEQCF